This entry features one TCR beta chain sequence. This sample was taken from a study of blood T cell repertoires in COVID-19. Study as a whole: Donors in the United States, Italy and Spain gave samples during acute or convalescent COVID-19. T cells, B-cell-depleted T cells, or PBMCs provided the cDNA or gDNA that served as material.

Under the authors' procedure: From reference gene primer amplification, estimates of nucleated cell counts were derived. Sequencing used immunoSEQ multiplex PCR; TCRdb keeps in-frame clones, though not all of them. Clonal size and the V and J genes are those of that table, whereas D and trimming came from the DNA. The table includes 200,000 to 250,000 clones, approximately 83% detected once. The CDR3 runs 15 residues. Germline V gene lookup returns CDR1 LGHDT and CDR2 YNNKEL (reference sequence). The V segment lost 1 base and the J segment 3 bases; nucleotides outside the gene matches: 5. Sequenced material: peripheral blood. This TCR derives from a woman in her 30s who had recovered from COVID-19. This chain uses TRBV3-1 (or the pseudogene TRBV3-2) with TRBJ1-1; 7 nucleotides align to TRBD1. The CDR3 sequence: CASSQVAGGYTEAFF. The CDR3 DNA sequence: TGTGCCAGCAGCCAAGTGGCAGGGGGATACACTGAAGCTTTCTTT.